A selection of T cell receptor beta chains follows, all from one sample in a study of Graves' ophthalmopathy and Graves' hyperthyroidism. Each CDR3 protein is one row after TCRdb ran MiXCR on the multiplex PCR reads. The repertoire includes approximately 380,000 distinct CDR3 sequences, roughly 21% of them detected once, and 2.5% to 3.5% sits in the top ten. Sequencing used peripheral blood. The receptor set was obtained from a woman in her late teens or twenties with stable Graves' hyperthyroidism. Both conserved end residues are part of each CDR3. The D gene is left open where the match is weak. Clone size is given as once, few, many or a size class.

J gene | D gene | clone size | V gene | CDR3 DNA | CDR3 protein
TRBJ2-7 | TRBD1 | many | TRBV6-7 | TGTGCCAGCAGCGACAGGGATAGCTCCTACGAGCAGTACTTC | CASSDRDSSYEQYF
TRBJ2-7 | - | few | TRBV11-2 | TGTGCCAGCAGCTTAGATATAGTGATCTCCTACGAGCAGTACTTC | CASSLDIVISYEQYF
TRBJ2-5 | - | many | TRBV19 | TGTGCCAGTAGTAATAACCGAGAAGAGACCCAGTACTTC | CASSNNREETQYF
TRBJ2-2 | - | many | TRBV20-1 | TGCAGTGCTTATACGACAGAGAACACCGGGGAGCTGTTTTTT | CSAYTTENTGELFF
TRBJ1-1 | - | many | TRBV12-3/TRBV12-4 | TGTGCCAGCAGCCGAGGGGTCCCTGAAGCTTTCTTT | CASSRGVPEAFF
TRBJ2-4 | TRBD1 | many | TRBV9 | TGTGCCAGCAGCGTGACAGGGGCCGACAAAAACATTCAGTACTTC | CASSVTGADKNIQYF
TRBJ1-1 | TRBD1 | many | TRBV12-3/TRBV12-4 | TGTGCCAGCAGGACAGGGAGGGTCACTGAAGCTTTCTTT | CASRTGRVTEAFF
TRBJ1-1 | - | many | TRBV6-2/TRBV6-3 | TGTGCCAGCAGTTACTCAAGGAGGCGGTTAAGGGAGATTGAAGCTTTCTTT | CASSYSRRRLREIEAFF
TRBJ2-7 | - | many | TRBV6-1 | TGTGCCAGCAGTGAATTTCCCATCTCCTACGAGCAGTACTTC | CASSEFPISYEQYF
TRBJ1-5 | - | many | TRBV12-3/TRBV12-4 | TGTGCCAGCAGAAAGGGGTATCAGCCCCAGCATTTT | CASRKGYQPQHF
TRBJ2-5 | - | many | TRBV6-1 | TGTGCCAGCACCCAGGGGGAGACCCAGTACTTC | CASTQGETQYF
TRBJ1-1 | - | few | TRBV3-1 | TGTGCCAGCAGCCAAGTCAGGTTGATGAACACTGAAGCTTTCTTT | CASSQVRLMNTEAFF